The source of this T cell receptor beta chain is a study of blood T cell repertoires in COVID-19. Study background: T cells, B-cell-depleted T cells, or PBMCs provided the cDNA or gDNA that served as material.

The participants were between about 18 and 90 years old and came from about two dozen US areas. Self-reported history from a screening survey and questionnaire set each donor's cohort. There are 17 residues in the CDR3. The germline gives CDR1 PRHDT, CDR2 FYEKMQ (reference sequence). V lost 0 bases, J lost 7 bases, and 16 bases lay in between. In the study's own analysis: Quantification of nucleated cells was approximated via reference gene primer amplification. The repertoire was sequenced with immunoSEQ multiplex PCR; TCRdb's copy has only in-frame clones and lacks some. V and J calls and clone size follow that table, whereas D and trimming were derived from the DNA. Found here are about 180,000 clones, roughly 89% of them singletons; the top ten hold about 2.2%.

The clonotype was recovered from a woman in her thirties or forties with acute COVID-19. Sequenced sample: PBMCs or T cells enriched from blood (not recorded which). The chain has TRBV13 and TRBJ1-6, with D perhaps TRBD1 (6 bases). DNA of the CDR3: TGTGCCAGCAGCTTAGGCCTCGGGGGGCCCGGGAATTCACCCCTCCACTTT. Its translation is CASSLGLGGPGNSPLHF.